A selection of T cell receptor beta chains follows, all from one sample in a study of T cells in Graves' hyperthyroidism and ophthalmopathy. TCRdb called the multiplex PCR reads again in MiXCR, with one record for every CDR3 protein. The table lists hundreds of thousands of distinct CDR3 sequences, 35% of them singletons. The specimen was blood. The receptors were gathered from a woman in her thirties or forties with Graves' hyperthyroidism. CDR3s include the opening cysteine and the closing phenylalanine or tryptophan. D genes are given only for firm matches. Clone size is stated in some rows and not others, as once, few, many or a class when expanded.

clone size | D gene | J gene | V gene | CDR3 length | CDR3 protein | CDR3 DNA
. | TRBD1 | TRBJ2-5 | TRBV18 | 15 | CASSPQLGTEETQYF | TGTGCCAGCTCACCACAATTGGGGACAGAAGAGACCCAGTACTTC
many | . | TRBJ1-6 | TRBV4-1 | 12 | CASSQIGSPLHF | TGCGCCAGCAGCCAAATAGGGTCACCCCTCCACTTT
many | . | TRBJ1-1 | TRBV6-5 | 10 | CASRDTEAFF | TGTGCCAGCAGGGACACTGAAGCTTTCTTT